The clone carrying this T cell receptor (beta chain) occurred many times. Its antigen is unknown. TCRdb re-called the reads through MiXCR, storing one row per CDR3 protein. The table has some 300,000 distinct CDR3 sequences, about 13% seen once. The sample comes from a study of T cell repertoires in cytomegalovirus infection. Study overall: CMV infection and matching HLA type were both indicated by public TCR beta signatures. Findings and caveats of the study: There were carriers of CMV plus the relevant HLA, and cumulative public TCR beta family frequency identified them. HLA-C-restricted CMV clonotypes gave the most frequent clonotype in two of eight donors.

CDR1 is SGHAT and CDR2 is FQNNGV in the germline V gene. Trimming removed 5 bases from V and 3 bases from J, with 7 bases in between. This CDR3 is 12 amino acids long. This clonotype was sampled from a human donor in good health (CMV status not recorded). Some clones in this sample may be carry-over from other donors' samples. The source material was PBMCs. The chain has TRBV11-2 and TRBJ1-2; D uncertain. This chain's CDR3 is CASSRPYYGYTF. The CDR3 DNA reads as TGTGCCAGCAGCCGGCCGTACTATGGCTACACCTTC. Filled out from reference TRBV11-2 and TRBJ1-2, the complete variable domain reads EAGVAQSPRYKIIEKRQSVAFWCNPISGHATLYWYQQILGQGPKLLIQFQNNGVVDDSQLPKDRFSAERLKGVDSTLKIQPAKLEDSAVYLCASSRPYYGYTFGSGTRLTVV.